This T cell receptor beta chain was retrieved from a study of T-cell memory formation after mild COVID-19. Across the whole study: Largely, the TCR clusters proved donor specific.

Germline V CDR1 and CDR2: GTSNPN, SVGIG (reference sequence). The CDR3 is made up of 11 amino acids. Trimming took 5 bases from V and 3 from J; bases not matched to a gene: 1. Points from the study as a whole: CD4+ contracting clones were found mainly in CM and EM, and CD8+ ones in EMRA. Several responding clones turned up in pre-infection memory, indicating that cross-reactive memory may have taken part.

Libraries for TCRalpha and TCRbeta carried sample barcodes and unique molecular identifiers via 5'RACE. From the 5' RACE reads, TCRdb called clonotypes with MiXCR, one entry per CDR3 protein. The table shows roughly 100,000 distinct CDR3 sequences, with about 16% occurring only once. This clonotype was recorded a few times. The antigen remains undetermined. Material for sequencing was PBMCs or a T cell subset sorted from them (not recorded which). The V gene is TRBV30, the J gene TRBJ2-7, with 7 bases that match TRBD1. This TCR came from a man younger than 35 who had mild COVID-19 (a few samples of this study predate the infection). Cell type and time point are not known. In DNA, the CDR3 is TGTGCCTGGGGGGACAGCTACGAGCAGTACTTC. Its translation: CAWGDSYEQYF.